The T cell receptor beta chain described here comes from a study of blood T cells in healthy people across ages. On the study more broadly: Template switching picked up about one barcoded beta molecule for each two T cells.

It was with a sample-barcoded 5' primer and a J-beta primer mix that a second PCR of about 7 to 12 cycles was run. Each of the cDNA molecules was tagged by a template-switch adaptor with 12 random nucleotides. One entry per CDR3 protein, called by TCRdb with MiXCR from the 5' RACE reads. Of around 2 million distinct CDR3 sequences in the sample, 39% are singletons; the top ten hold 20% to 25%. In the case of this clonotype: Its antigen is not known.

CDR1 SGHRS and CDR2 YFSETQ come from the germline V gene. V was pared by 0 bases and J by 4 bases, with 5 bases of the junction left unmatched. This CDR3 region has 16 residues. Study results and limitations: Diversity was higher, and naive CD4+ cells more numerous, in long-lived donors than in aged donors.

Each sample provided at least 5.5 micrograms of extracted total RNA. The chain uses TRBV5-1 and TRBJ2-2, with 8 bases lining up with TRBD1. Sequencing input: blood. The TCR originated in a human donor in good health. This chain's CDR3 is CASSLARGRTTGELFF. CDR3 sequence (DNA): TGCGCCAGCAGCTTGGCCAGGGGGCGGACCACCGGGGAGCTGTTTTTT.